These 25 T cell receptor beta chains were sequenced from one sample in a study of T-cell memory formation after mild COVID-19. From the 5' RACE reads, TCRdb called clonotypes with MiXCR, one entry per CDR3 protein. There are about 320,000 distinct CDR3 sequences in the sample; approximately 15% occur only once, and 20% to 25% lies in the top ten. Material for sequencing was PBMCs or a T cell subset sorted from them (not recorded which). These receptors were collected from a man aged 18-30 years who had mild COVID-19 (a few samples of this study predate the infection). Cell type and time point are not known.

This rearrangement joins TRBV20-1 to TRBJ2-1; 10 nucleotides line up with TRBD2. The trim removed 6 bases at V and 4 bases at J, leaving 9 bases unmatched. CDR1 is DFQATT and CDR2 is SNEGSKA in the germline V gene (reference sequence). The length of the CDR3 is 15 residues. CDR3 coding DNA: TGCAGTGCCCTGCTAGCGGGGGCCGGGTACAATGAGCAGTTCTTC. It is translated as CSALLAGAGYNEQFF.

This clonotype has a count of ten or more. The chain recombines TRBV10-3 with TRBJ1-4, with TRBD1 matching 8 bases. J lost 8 bases, V lost 6 bases, and 5 bases had no gene match. The germline V gene encodes CDR1 ENHRY and CDR2 SYGVKD. The CDR3 is made up of 13 amino acids. CDR3 DNA: TGTGCCATCAGCGGACAGGGAGAGGAAAAACTGTTTTTT. It encodes CAISGQGEEKLFF.

There are a few counts of this clonotype. V and J are TRBV27 and TRBJ1-1, with D tentatively TRBD1 (5 bases). This CDR3 region has 14 residues. With 8 bases removed from V and 3 bases from J, the gap between germline ends came to 16 bases. Germline lookup yields CDR1 MNHEY and CDR2 SMNVEV (reference sequence). The CDR3 sequence is CASAHGPGHTEAFF. The CDR3 nucleotides are TGTGCCAGCGCACACGGCCCGGGGCACACTGAAGCTTTCTTT.

The V gene is TRBV29-1, the J gene TRBJ1-3; no firm D call. V lost 6 bases and J 0 bases, leaving 12 bases between the germline ends. CDR1 is SQVTM and CDR2 is ANQGSEA in the germline V gene. The CDR3 has 14 amino acids. In DNA form, the CDR3 reads TGCAGCGTCTACGTAGCTAACTCTGGAAACACCATATATTTT. Its translation is CSVYVANSGNTIYF.

The chain combines TRBV27 with TRBJ2-1, with TRBD2 matching over 9 bases. With V trimmed by 3 bases and J by 9 bases, 3 bases remained unmatched. The germline CDR1 and CDR2 sequences are MNHEY and SMNVEV (reference sequence). This CDR3 has 13 amino acids. The DNA of the CDR3 is TGTGCCAGCAGTTTCGGACTAGCGTCTGAGCAGTTCTTC. Protein: CASSFGLASEQFF.

This clonotype was counted many times. The rearrangement uses TRBV18 and TRBJ2-7; D gene uncertain. CDR3 length: 12 amino acids. The ends were cut back, 4 bases at V and 1 base at J, with 5 bases in the middle. Germline V gene sequence: CDR1 KGHSH, CDR2 LQKENI. The CDR3 region is CASSRESYEQYF. Here the CDR3 DNA reads TGTGCCAGCTCACGCGAATCCTACGAGCAGTACTTC.

This clonotype showed up many times. The rearrangement joins TRBV11-2 to TRBJ2-2; D may be TRBD1 (6 bases). Germline V gene lookup returns CDR1 SGHAT and CDR2 FQNNGV. Between the trimmed V and J ends, which lost 3 bases and 7 bases, there was a span of 9 bases. The length of the CDR3 is 13 residues. For the CDR3, the DNA is TGTGCCAGCAGCTTGGAAGGGGGCGGGGAGCTGTTTTTT. This translates into CASSLEGGGELFF. The full variable domain, completed using reference TRBV11-2 and TRBJ2-2, is EAGVAQSPRYKIIEKRQSVAFWCNPISGHATLYWYQQILGQGPKLLIQFQNNGVVDDSQLPKDRFSAERLKGVDSTLKIQPAKLEDSAVYLCASSLEGGGELFFGEGSRLTVL.

V and J are TRBV20-1 and TRBJ1-1; possibly TRBD1 for D (5 bases). Germline V gene sequence: CDR1 DFQATT, CDR2 SNEGSKA (reference sequence). Trimming cost V 0 bases and J 6 bases, with 11 bases left between them. The CDR3 loop spans 13 amino acids. The CDR3, as DNA: TGCAGTGCTAGAGATGGGAAGGGGTCTGAAGCTTTCTTT. Translation gives CSARDGKGSEAFF.

V and J are TRBV7-8 and TRBJ2-7; the D gene is possibly TRBD2 (5 bases). Trimming shortened V by 1 base and J by 5 bases, and 18 bases separated the two germline ends. This CDR3 has 16 amino acids. Per the germline V gene, CDR1 is SGHVS and CDR2 is FQNEAQ. The CDR3 protein is CASSLEASGFYHEQYF. The CDR3 DNA is TGTGCCAGCAGCTTAGAGGCAAGCGGCTTTTACCACGAGCAGTACTTC. Based on the CDR3 plus reference TRBV7-8 and TRBJ2-7, the full variable domain is GAGVSQSPRYKVAKRGQDVALRCDPISGHVSLFWYQQALGQGPEFLTYFQNEAQLDKSGLPSDRFFAERPEGSVSTLKIQRTQQEDSAVYLCASSLEASGFYHEQYFGPGTRLTVT.

There are a few counts of this clonotype. The chain recombines TRBV5-1 with TRBJ2-3; 7 positions agree with TRBD2. In germline, CDR1 is SGHRS, CDR2 YFSETQ. V shed 0 bases, J shed 0 bases, and the junction held 4 bases outside the gene matches. The CDR3 covers 16 residues. The CDR3 reads CASSLGLRGSTDTQYF. The CDR3 coding sequence is TGCGCCAGCAGCTTGGGATTGCGGGGGAGCACAGATACGCAGTATTTT.

This clonotype has a handful of counts. This chain joins TRBV11-2 and TRBJ1-2; 7 bases align to TRBD1. Germline CDR1 SGHAT, CDR2 FQNNGV. The CDR3 has 15 amino acids. Unmatched junction bases numbered 8, after V lost 6 bases and J lost 1 base. CDR3 DNA sequence: TGTGCCAGCAGACGGACAGGAGAGATTAACTATGGCTACACCTTC. Amino acid sequence: CASRRTGEINYGYTF. Variable domain in full (rest from reference TRBV11-2 and TRBJ1-2): EAGVAQSPRYKIIEKRQSVAFWCNPISGHATLYWYQQILGQGPKLLIQFQNNGVVDDSQLPKDRFSAERLKGVDSTLKIQPAKLEDSAVYLCASRRTGEINYGYTFGSGTRLTVV.

V is TRBV10-3 and J is TRBJ2-2; 9 bases fit TRBD1. The CDR3 extends over 16 amino acids. Germline CDR1 ENHRY, CDR2 SYGVKD. The J segment lost 7 bases and the V segment lost 4 bases, leaving 10 bases of the junction unmatched. Written as DNA, the CDR3 is TGTGCCATCAGTGGGACAGGGGAATTGGGGATCGGGGAGCTGTTTTTT. This sequence encodes CAISGTGELGIGELFF.

This clonotype was detected only a few times. V and J are TRBV5-4 and TRBJ2-3; D unresolved. CDR3 length: 16 residues. Germline CDR1 reads SGHNT; CDR2 reads YYREEE (reference sequence). Between the trimmed V and J ends, which lost 4 bases and 0 bases, there was a span of 15 bases. CDR3 nucleotide sequence: TGTGCCAGCAGCCGCGGAACATCTTCTAGCACAGATACGCAGTATTTT. It translates to CASSRGTSSSTDTQYF.

This clonotype was detected a few times. This rearrangement joins TRBV12-3 or TRBV12-4 to TRBJ2-1; possibly TRBD1 for D (5 bases). Trimming shortened V by 4 bases and J by 6 bases, and 13 bases separated the two germline ends. This CDR3 spans 14 amino acids. Written as DNA, the CDR3 is TGTGCCAGCAGTTCCTACTGGGGCCCCAATGAGCAGTTCTTC. Translation gives CASSSYWGPNEQFF.

The chain recombines TRBV18 with TRBJ2-6; TRBD1 agrees at 8 bases. The V gene's germline CDR1 is KGHSH and CDR2 LQKENI. There are 16 residues in the CDR3. Trimming cost V 8 bases and J 0 bases; bases outside gene matches: 6. The CDR3 coding sequence is TGTGCCAGCCCTAGGACAGGGTACTCTGGGGCCAACGTCCTGACTTTC. Protein product: CASPRTGYSGANVLTF.

The rearrangement uses TRBV7-9 and TRBJ2-7; D not resolved. The CDR3 has 12 amino acids. The V and J ends lost 7 bases and 4 bases respectively, with 11 bases between them. Per germline, CDR1 SEHNR and CDR2 FQNEAQ (reference sequence). For the CDR3, the DNA is TGTGCCAGCAACCTCCCCGGGTACGAGCAGTACTTC. It codes for CASNLPGYEQYF.

This clonotype was counted only a few times. This sequence joins TRBV11-2 and TRBJ2-7, with D maybe TRBD2 (5 bases). The CDR3 is made up of 13 amino acids. V was pared by 5 bases and J by 0 bases, with 8 bases between. Per germline, CDR1 SGHAT and CDR2 FQNNGV. CDR3 coding DNA: TGTGCCAGCAGCGAGGGCAGCTCCTACGAGCAGTACGTC. This codes for CASSEGSSYEQYV.

J is TRBJ1-1 and V is TRBV7-2; tentative D call: TRBD1 (5 bases). Deletions cut 5 bases from V and 1 base from J, with 8 bases between. This CDR3 has 13 amino acids. The V gene's germline CDR1 is SGHTA and CDR2 FQGNSA. The CDR3 reads CASSGDWNTEAFF. In nucleotides, the CDR3 is TGTGCCAGCAGCGGGGACTGGAACACTGAAGCTTTCTTT.

The chain has TRBV20-1 and TRBJ2-3; 9 nucleotides line up with TRBD1. Germline V gene data show CDR1 as DFQATT and CDR2 as SNEGSKA (reference sequence). The CDR3 covers 14 residues. V gave up 5 bases and J gave up 7 bases; unmatched junction bases: 10. The CDR3 DNA is TGCAGTGCTCGACCGGGACAGGGAGGAAATACGCAGTATTTT. This gives the protein CSARPGQGGNTQYF.

This clonotype has more than one count but fewer than ten. The gene calls are TRBV5-1 and TRBJ1-1; D gene uncertain. The V end lost 0 bases, the J end lost 0 bases, and 9 bases lay between the germline ends. The CDR3 loop spans 15 amino acids. Germline lookup yields CDR1 SGHRS and CDR2 YFSETQ. The CDR3 sequence is CASSLAAGVNTEAFF. In nucleotides, the CDR3 is TGCGCCAGCAGCTTGGCCGCTGGGGTGAACACTGAAGCTTTCTTT. Together with reference TRBV5-1 and TRBJ1-1, the CDR3 gives the full variable domain: KAGVTQTPRYLIKTRGQQVTLSCSPISGHRSVSWYQQTPGQGLQFLFEYFSETQRNKGNFPGRFSGRQFSNSRSEMNVSTLELGDSALYLCASSLAAGVNTEAFFGQGTRLTVV.

This clonotype was found many times. The V call is TRBV5-6, the J call TRBJ2-3; D might be TRBD2 (6 bases). This CDR3 has 14 residues. CDR1 SGHDT and CDR2 YYEEEE come from the germline V gene. Trimming took 1 base from V and 4 from J, leaving 10 bases between them. CDR3 DNA sequence: TGTGCCAGCAGCTTGACGGGGGTAGCAGATACGCAGTATTTT. This sequence encodes CASSLTGVADTQYF.

This chain uses TRBV7-6 with TRBJ2-7; TRBD1 matches at 9 bases. CDR3 length: 13 residues. The V and J ends lost 4 bases and 5 bases, in that order; junction bases with no gene match: 3. CDR1 and CDR2 from the germline V gene are SGHVS and FNYEAQ. CDR3 DNA sequence: TGTGCCAGCAGCTGGGGACAGGGAAACGAGCAGTACTTC. Residues: CASSWGQGNEQYF.

The chain employs TRBV7-9 and TRBJ2-5; D gene unclear. Trimming took 5 bases from V and 5 from J, leaving 15 bases between them. This CDR3 has 14 residues. Germline loops: CDR1 SEHNR, CDR2 FQNEAQ (reference sequence). CDR3 sequence: CASSLLVTTETQYF. DNA of the CDR3: TGTGCCAGCAGCCTCTTGGTCACGACGGAGACCCAGTACTTC. The full variable domain, with the rest looked up from reference TRBV7-9 and TRBJ2-5, is DTGVSQNPRHKITKRGQNVTFRCDPISEHNRLYWYRQTLGQGPEFLTYFQNEAQLEKSRLLSDRFSAERPKGSFSTLEIQRTEQGDSAMYLCASSLLVTTETQYFGPGTRLLVL.

The chain is built from TRBV5-4 and TRBJ1-2; no firm D call. The CDR3 sequence is 13 residues long. Germline V gene lookup returns CDR1 SGHNT and CDR2 YYREEE (reference sequence). Trimming shortened V by 3 bases and J by 1 base, and 7 bases separated the two germline ends. The CDR3 DNA sequence: TGTGCCAGCAGCTCCGCGGGTAACTATGGCTACACCTTC. The encoded protein is CASSSAGNYGYTF.

This clonotype was picked up many times. The CDR3 DNA reads as TGTGCCAGCAGCCCGGGACAACACACAGATACGCAGTATTTT. Protein: CASSPGQHTDTQYF. This sequence joins TRBV4-2 and TRBJ2-3, with TRBD1 as a possible D gene (6 bases). The CDR3 runs 14 residues. In germline, CDR1 is LGHNA, CDR2 YNFKEQ. The V end was cut by 4 bases, the J end by 2 bases, with 10 bases between.